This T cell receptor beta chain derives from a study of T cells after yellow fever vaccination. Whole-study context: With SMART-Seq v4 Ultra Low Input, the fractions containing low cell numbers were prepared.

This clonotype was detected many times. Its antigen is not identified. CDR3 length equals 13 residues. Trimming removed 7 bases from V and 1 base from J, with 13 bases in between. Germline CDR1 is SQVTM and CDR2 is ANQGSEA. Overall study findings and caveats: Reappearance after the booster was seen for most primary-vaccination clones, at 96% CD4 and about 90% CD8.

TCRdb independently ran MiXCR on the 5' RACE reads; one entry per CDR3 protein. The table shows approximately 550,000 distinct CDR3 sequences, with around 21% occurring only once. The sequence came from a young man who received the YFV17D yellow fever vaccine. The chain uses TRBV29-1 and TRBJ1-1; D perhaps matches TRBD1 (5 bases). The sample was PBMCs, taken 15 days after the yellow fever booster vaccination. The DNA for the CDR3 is TGCAGCGCCGCGGGACCGTCGAACACTGAAGCTTTCTTT. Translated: CSAAGPSNTEAFF.